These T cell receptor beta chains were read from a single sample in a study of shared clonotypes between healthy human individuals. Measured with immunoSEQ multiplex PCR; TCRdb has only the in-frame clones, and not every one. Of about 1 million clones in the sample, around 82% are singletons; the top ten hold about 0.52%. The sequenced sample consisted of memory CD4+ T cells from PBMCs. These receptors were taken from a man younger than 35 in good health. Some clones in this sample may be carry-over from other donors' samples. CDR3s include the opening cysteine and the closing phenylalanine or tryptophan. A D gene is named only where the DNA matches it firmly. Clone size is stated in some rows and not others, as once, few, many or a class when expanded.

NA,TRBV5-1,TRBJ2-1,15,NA,CASSLAALAPDEQFF,TGCGCCAGCAGCTTGGCCGCACTAGCACCCGATGAGCAGTTCTTC
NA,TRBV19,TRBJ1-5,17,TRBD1,CASSSEGARGGNQPQHF,TGTGCCAGTAGTTCCGAGGGGGCGCGGGGCGGCAATCAGCCCCAGCATTTT
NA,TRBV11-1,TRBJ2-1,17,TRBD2,CASSQETGLAGSGEQFF,TGTGCCAGCAGCCAGGAAACGGGACTAGCGGGTTCCGGTGAGCAGTTCTTC
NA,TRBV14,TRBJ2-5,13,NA,CASSPDYGETQYF,TGTGCCAGCAGCCCCGACTATGGGGAGACCCAGTACTTC
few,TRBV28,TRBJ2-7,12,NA,CASRLQGYEQYF,TGTGCCAGCAGGTTACAGGGATACGAGCAGTACTTC
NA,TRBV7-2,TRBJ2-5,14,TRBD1,CASSPRDRGETQYF,TGTGCCAGCAGCCCGAGGGACAGAGGAGAGACCCAGTACTTC
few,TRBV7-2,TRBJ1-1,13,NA,CASSLGPSRGAFF,TGTGCCAGCAGCTTAGGGCCGAGTAGGGGAGCTTTCTTT
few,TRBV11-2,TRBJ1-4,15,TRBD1,CASSLYGTVNEKLFF,TGTGCCAGCAGCTTATACGGGACAGTTAATGAAAAACTGTTTTTT
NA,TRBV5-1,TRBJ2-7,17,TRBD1,CASTFNPAGTGGYEQYF,TGCGCCAGCACTTTTAACCCGGCCGGGACAGGGGGTTACGAGCAGTACTTC
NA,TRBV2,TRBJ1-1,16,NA,CASSWFGPRGPTEAFF,TGTGCCAGCAGCTGGTTCGGGCCCCGGGGGCCCACTGAAGCTTTCTTT
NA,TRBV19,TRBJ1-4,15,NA,CASSTQANGGEKLFF,TGTGCCAGTAGTACCCAGGCAAATGGGGGTGAAAAACTGTTTTTT
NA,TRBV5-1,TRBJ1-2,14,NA,CASSSAGSNYGYTF,TGCGCCAGCAGTTCGGCAGGATCGAACTATGGCTACACCTTC
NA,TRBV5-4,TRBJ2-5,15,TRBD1,CASSSGQDEQRTQYF,TGTGCCAGCAGCTCCGGACAGGACGAGCAAAGGACCCAGTACTTC
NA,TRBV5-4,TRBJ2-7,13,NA,CASNPGGDREQYF,TGTGCCAGCAACCCCGGAGGGGACCGCGAGCAGTACTTC
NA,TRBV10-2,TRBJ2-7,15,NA,CASTVGAGVSYEQYF,TGCGCCAGCACCGTGGGGGCGGGAGTCTCCTACGAGCAGTACTTC
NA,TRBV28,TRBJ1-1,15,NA,CASSRPGHENTEAFF,TGTGCCAGCAGTAGACCGGGACACGAGAACACTGAAGCTTTCTTT
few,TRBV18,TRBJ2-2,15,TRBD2,CASSPLAGDTGELFF,TGTGCCAGCTCACCACTAGCGGGAGACACCGGGGAGCTGTTTTTT
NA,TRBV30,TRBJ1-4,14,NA,CAWSGTRSGEKLFF,TGTGCCTGGAGTGGGACACGCTCAGGCGAAAAACTGTTTTTT
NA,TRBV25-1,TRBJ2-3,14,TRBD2,CASSRTRRTDTQYF,TGTGCCAGCAGCCGGACTAGACGAACAGATACGCAGTATTTT
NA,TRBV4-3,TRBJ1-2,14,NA,CASSQQDSNYGYTF,TGCGCCAGCAGCCAACAAGATTCTAACTATGGCTACACCTTC
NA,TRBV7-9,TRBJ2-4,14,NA,CASSRPGGINIQYF,TGTGCCAGCAGCCGACCTGGCGGCATAAACATTCAGTACTTC
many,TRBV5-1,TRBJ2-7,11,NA,CASSLNYEQYF,TGCGCCAGCAGCTTGAACTACGAGCAGTACTTC
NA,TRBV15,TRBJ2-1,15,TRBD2,CATSREVAGGNEQFF,TGTGCCACCAGCAGAGAGGTAGCGGGTGGGAATGAGCAGTTCTTC
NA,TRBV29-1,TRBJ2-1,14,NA,CSVRTLPGYNEQFF,TGCAGCGTCCGTACTCTCCCGGGGTACAATGAGCAGTTCTTC
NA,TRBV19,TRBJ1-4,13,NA,CASSIDRNEKLFF,TGTGCCAGTAGTATAGACAGGAATGAAAAACTGTTTTTT
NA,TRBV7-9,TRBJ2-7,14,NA,CASSPGTPSYEQYF,TGTGCCAGCAGCCCCGGGACCCCTTCCTACGAGCAGTACTTC
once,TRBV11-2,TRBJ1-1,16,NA,CASSRSLGDANTEAFF,TGTGCCAGCAGCCGCTCGTTGGGGGACGCGAACACTGAAGCTTTCTTT
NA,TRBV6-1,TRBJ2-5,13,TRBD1,CASSQGARETQYF,TGTGCCAGCAGTCAGGGGGCTAGGGAGACCCAGTACTTC
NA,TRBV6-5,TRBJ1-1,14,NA,CASRRTSVNTEAFF,TGTGCCAGCAGGCGTACCAGCGTGAACACTGAAGCTTTCTTT
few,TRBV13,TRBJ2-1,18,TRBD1,CASSSLTGGELTYNEQFF,TGTGCCAGCAGCTCCTTAACAGGGGGCGAATTAACCTACAATGAGCAGTTCTTC
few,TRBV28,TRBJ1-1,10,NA,CASKRTEAFF,TGTGCCAGCAAAAGGACTGAAGCTTTCTTT
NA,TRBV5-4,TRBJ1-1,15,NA,CASSEGQIGNTEAFF,TGTGCCAGCAGCGAGGGACAAATAGGGAACACTGAAGCTTTCTTT
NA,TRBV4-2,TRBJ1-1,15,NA,CASSQAPTHSLGAFF,TGTGCCAGCAGCCAAGCCCCGACCCATTCACTGGGAGCTTTCTTT
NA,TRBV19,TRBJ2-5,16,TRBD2,CASSRSSAGVQETQYF,TGTGCCAGTAGTCGGTCCTCAGCGGGAGTCCAAGAGACCCAGTACTTC
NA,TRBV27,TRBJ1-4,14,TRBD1,CASSFTGDREKLFF,TGTGCCAGCAGTTTCACAGGGGATAGGGAAAAACTGTTTTTT
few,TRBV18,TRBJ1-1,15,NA,CASSPGAGLNTEAFF,TGTGCCAGCTCACCAGGGGCAGGGCTGAACACTGAAGCTTTCTTT
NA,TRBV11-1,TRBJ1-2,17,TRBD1,CASSLEGAGQRPYGYTF,TGTGCCAGCAGCTTAGAGGGGGCCGGACAGAGACCCTATGGCTACACCTTC
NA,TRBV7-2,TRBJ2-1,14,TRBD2,CASSFLLAGAEQFF,TGTGCCAGCAGCTTTCTACTAGCGGGAGCTGAGCAGTTCTTC
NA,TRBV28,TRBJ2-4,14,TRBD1,CASSLGGHTNIQYF,TGTGCCAGCAGTCTAGGGGGCCATACGAACATTCAGTACTTC